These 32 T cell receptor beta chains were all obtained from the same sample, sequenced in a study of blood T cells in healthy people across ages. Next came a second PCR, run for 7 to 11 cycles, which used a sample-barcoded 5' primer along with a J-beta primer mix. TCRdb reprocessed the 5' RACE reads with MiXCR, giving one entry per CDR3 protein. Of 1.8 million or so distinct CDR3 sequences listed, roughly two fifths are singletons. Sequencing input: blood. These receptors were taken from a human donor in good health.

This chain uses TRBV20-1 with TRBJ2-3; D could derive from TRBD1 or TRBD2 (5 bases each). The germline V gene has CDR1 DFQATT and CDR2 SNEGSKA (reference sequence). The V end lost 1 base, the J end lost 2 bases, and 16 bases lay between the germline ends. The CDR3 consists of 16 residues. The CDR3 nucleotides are TGCAGTGCTAGAGTCGACGTCGGGGCCCACACAGATACGCAGTATTTT. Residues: CSARVDVGAHTDTQYF.

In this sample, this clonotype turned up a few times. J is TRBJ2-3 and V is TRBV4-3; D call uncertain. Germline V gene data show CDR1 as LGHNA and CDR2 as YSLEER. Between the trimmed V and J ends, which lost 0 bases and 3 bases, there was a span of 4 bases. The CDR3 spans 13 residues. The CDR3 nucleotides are TGCGCCAGCAGCCAAGAATGGACAGATACGCAGTATTTT. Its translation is CASSQEWTDTQYF.

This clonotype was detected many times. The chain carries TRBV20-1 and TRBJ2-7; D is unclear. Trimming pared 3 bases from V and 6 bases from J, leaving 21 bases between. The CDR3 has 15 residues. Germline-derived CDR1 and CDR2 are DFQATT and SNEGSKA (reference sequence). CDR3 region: CSARTRGMGGVEQYF. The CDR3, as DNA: TGCAGTGCTAGGACCCGAGGAATGGGTGGAGTCGAGCAGTACTTC.

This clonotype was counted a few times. For the CDR3, the DNA is TGCGCCAGCAGCCAAAAATTAAGCTCCTACAATGAGCAGTTCTTC. This translates into CASSQKLSSYNEQFF. The chain is built from TRBV5-1 and TRBJ2-1; D gene ambiguous. The V gene's germline CDR1 is SGHRS and CDR2 YFSETQ. The CDR3 is 15 amino acids. Trimming removed 4 bases from V and 0 bases from J, with 11 bases in between.

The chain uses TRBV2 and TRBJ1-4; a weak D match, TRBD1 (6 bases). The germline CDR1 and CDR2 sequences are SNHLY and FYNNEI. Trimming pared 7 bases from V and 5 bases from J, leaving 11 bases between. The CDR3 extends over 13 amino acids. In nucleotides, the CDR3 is TGTGCCAGCACCTGGGGGGGCAATGAAAAACTGTTTTTT. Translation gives CASTWGGNEKLFF.

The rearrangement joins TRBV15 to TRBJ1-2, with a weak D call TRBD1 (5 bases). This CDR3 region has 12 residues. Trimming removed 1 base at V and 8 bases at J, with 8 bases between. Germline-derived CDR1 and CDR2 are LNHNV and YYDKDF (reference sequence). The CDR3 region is CATSRVRGGYTF. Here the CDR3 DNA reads TGTGCCACCAGCAGAGTGCGGGGGGGCTACACCTTC.

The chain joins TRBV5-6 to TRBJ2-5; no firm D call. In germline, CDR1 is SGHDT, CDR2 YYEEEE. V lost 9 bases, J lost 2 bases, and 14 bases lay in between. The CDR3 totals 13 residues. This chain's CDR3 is CATSPVQQETQYF. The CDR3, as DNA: TGTGCCACCTCCCCTGTCCAGCAAGAGACCCAGTACTTC.

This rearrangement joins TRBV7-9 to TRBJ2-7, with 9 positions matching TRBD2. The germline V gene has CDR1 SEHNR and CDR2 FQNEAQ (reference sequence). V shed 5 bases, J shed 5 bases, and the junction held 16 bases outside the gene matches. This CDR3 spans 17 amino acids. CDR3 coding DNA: TGTGCCAGCAGCCAGGTTTTCGCGGGGGGGCGTTTCGACGAGCAGTACTTC. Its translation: CASSQVFAGGRFDEQYF.

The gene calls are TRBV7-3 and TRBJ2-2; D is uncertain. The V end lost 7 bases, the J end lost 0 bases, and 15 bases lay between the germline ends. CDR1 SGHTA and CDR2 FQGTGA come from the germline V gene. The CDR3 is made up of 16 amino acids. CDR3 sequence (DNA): TGTGCCAGCACCAATAGAGGTACCGCGAACACCGGGGAGCTGTTTTTT. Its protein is CASTNRGTANTGELFF.

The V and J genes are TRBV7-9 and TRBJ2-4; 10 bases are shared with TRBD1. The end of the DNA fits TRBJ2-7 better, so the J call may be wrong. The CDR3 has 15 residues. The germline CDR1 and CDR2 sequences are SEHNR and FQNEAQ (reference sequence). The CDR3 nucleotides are TGTGCCAGCAGCCCTCCGGACAGGGGGGATCCCGAGCAGTACTTC. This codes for CASSPPDRGDPEQYF.

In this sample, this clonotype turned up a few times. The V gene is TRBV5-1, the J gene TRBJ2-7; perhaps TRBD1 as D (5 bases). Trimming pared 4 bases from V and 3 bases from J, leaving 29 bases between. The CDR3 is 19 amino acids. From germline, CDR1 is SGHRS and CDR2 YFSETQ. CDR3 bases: TGCGCCAGCAGCAGTACAGGTTCGGATCATCCCACTCAGCGCTACGAGCAGTACTTC. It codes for CASSSTGSDHPTQRYEQYF. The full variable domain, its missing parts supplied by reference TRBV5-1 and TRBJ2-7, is KAGVTQTPRYLIKTRGQQVTLSCSPISGHRSVSWYQQTPGQGLQFLFEYFSETQRNKGNFPGRFSGRQFSNSRSEMNVSTLELGDSALYLCASSSTGSDHPTQRYEQYFGPGTRLTVT.

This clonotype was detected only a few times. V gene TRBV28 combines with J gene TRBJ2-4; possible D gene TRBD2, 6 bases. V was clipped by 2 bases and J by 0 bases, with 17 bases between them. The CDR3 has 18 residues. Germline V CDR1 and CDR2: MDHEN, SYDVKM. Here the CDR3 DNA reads TGTGCCAGCAGTTTAACCGGGGAACTAGCAATAGCCAAAAACATTCAGTACTTC. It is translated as CASSLTGELAIAKNIQYF.

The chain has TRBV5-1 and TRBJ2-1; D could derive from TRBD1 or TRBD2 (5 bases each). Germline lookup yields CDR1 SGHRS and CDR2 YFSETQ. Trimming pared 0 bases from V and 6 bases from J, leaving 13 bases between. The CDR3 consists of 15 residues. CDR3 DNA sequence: TGCGCCAGCAGCTTGGCCTCGGGGCTAGGCAATGAGCAGTTCTTC. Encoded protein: CASSLASGLGNEQFF.

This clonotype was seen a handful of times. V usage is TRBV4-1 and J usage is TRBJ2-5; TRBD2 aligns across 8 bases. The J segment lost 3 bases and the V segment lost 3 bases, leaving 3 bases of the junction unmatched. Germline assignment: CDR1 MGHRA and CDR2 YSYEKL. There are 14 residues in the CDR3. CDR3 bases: TGCGCCAGCAGCCAGAGTAGCGGGGAAGAGACCCAGTACTTC. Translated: CASSQSSGEETQYF.

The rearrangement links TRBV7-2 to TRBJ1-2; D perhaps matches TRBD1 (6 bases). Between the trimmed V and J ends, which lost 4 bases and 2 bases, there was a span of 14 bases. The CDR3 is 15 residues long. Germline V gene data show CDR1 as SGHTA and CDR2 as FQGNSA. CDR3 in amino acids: CASSSAGGLNYGYTF. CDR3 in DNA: TGTGCCAGCAGCTCAGCTGGGGGGCTGAACTATGGCTACACCTTC.

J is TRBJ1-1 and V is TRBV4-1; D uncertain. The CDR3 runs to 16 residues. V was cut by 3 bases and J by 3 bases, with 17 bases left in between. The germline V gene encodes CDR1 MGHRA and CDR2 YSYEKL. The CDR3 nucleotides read TGCGCCAGCAGCCAGTCAATTTCGCTCGGGGACACTGAAGCTTTCTTT. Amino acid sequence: CASSQSISLGDTEAFF.

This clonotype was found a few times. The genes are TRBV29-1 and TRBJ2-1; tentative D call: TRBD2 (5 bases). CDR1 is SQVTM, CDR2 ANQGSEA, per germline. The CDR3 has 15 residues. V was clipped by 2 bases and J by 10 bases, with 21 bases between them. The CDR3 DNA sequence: TGCAGCGTTGAACCCGATGAGGACTCCACCCCAGAGCAGTTCTTC. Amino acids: CSVEPDEDSTPEQFF.

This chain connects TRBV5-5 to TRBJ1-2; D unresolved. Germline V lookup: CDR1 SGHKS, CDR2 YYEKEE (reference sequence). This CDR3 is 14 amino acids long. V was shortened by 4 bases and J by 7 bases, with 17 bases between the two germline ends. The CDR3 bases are TGTGCCAGCAGCCCCGTCGGGTCCCAGTCTGGCTACACCTTC. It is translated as CASSPVGSQSGYTF. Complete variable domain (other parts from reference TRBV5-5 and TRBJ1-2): DAGVTQSPTHLIKTRGQQVTLRCSPISGHKSVSWYQQVLGQGPQFIFQYYEKEERGRGNFPDRFSARQFPNYSSELNVNALLLGDSALYLCASSPVGSQSGYTFGSGTRLTVV.

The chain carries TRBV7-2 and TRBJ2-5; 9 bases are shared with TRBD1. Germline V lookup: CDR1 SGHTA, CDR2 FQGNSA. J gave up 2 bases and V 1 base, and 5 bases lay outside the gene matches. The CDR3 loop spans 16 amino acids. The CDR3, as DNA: TGTGCCAGCAGCTTAGTACAGGGGGCTGGGCAAGAGACCCAGTACTTC. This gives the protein CASSLVQGAGQETQYF.

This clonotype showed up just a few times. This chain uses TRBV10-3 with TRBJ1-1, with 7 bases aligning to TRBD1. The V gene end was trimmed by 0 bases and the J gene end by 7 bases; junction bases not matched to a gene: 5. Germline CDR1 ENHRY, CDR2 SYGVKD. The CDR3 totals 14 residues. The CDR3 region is CAISESGQGGEAFF. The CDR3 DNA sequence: TGTGCCATCAGTGAGTCCGGGCAGGGGGGTGAAGCTTTCTTT.

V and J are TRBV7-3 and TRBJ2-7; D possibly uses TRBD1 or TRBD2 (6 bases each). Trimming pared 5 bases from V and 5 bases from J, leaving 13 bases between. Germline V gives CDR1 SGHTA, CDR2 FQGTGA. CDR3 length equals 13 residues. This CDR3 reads CASSRGGGNEQYF. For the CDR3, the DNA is TGTGCCAGCAGCCGTGGAGGGGGAAACGAGCAGTACTTC.

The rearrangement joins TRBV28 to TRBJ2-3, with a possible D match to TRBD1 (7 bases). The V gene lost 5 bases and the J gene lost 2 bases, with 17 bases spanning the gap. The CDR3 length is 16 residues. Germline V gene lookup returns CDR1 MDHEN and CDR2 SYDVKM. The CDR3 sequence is CASSPSGGGVTDTQYF. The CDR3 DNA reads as TGTGCCAGCAGTCCCTCAGGAGGGGGCGTCACAGATACGCAGTATTTT.

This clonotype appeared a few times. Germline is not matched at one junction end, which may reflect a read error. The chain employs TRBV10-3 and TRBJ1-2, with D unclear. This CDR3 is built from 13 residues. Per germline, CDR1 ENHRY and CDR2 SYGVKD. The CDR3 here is CAISESGDYGYTF. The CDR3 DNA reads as TGTGCCATCAGCGAGTCAGGAGATTATGGCTACACCTTC.

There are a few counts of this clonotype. The CDR3 region has the DNA TGTGCCAGCAGCCAAGATTCGAAAGCAGCCCTCCACTTT. It yields the protein CASSQDSKAALHF. The rearrangement links TRBV4-2 to TRBJ1-6; D unresolved. There are 13 residues in the CDR3. Germline loops: CDR1 LGHNA, CDR2 YNFKEQ. The germline V and J ends were trimmed by 0 bases and 14 bases, with 11 bases remaining between them.

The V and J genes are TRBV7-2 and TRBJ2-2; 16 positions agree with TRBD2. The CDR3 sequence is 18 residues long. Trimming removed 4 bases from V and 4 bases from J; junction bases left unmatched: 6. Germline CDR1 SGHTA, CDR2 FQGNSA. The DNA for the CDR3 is TGTGCCAGCAGCTCGGGACTAGCGGGGGGGCGGAGCACCGGGGAGCTGTTTTTT. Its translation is CASSSGLAGGRSTGELFF.

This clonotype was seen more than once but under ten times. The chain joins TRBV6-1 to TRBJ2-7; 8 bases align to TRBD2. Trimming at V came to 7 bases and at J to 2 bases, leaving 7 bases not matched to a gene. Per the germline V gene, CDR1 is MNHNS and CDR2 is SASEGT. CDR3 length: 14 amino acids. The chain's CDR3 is CASTGGAIPYEQYF. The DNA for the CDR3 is TGTGCCAGCACGGGGGGGGCGATCCCCTACGAGCAGTACTTC.

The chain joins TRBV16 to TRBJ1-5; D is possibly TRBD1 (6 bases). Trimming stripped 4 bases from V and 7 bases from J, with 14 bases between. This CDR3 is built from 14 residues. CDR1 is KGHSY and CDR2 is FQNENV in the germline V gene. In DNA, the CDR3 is TGTGCCAGCAGCCTCCACAGGGAACGACAGCCCCAGCATTTT. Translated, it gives CASSLHRERQPQHF. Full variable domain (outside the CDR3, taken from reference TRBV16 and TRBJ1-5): GEEVAQTPKHLVRGEGQKAKLYCAPIKGHSYVFWYQQVLKNEFKFLISFQNENVFDETGMPKERFSAKCLPNSPCSLEIQATKLEDSAVYFCASSLHRERQPQHFGDGTRLSIL.

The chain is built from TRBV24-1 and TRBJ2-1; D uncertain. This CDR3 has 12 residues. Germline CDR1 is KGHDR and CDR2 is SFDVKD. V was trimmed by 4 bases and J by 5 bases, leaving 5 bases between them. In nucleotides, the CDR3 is TGTGCCACCAGTGAATGGAACAATGAGCAGTTCTTC. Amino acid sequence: CATSEWNNEQFF.

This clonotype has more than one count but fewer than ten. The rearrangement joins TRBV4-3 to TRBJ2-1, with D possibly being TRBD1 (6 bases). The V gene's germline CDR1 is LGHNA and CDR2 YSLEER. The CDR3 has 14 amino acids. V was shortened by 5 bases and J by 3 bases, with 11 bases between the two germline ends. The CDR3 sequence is CASSIQGYYNEQFF. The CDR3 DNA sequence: TGCGCCAGCAGCATACAGGGATACTACAATGAGCAGTTCTTC.

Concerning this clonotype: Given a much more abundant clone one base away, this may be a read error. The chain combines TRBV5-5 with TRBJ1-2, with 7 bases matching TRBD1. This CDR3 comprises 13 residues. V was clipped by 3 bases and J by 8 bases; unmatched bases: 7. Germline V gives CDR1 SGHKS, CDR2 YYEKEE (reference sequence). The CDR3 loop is CASSSRDREGYTF. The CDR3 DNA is TGTGCCAGCAGCTCCCGGGACAGAGAAGGCTACACCTTC.

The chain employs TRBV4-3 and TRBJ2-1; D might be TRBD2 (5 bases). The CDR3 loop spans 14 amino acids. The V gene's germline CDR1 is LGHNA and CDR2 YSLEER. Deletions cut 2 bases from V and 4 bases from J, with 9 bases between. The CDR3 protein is CASSQSEGYNEQFF. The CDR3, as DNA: TGCGCCAGCAGCCAAAGCGAGGGATACAATGAGCAGTTCTTC.

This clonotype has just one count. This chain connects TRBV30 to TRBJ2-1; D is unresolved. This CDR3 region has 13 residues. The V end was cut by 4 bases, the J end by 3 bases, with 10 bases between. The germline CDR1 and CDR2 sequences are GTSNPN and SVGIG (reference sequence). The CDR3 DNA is TGTGCCTGGAAGGGCCTCCGCTACAATGAGCAGTTCTTC. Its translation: CAWKGLRYNEQFF.